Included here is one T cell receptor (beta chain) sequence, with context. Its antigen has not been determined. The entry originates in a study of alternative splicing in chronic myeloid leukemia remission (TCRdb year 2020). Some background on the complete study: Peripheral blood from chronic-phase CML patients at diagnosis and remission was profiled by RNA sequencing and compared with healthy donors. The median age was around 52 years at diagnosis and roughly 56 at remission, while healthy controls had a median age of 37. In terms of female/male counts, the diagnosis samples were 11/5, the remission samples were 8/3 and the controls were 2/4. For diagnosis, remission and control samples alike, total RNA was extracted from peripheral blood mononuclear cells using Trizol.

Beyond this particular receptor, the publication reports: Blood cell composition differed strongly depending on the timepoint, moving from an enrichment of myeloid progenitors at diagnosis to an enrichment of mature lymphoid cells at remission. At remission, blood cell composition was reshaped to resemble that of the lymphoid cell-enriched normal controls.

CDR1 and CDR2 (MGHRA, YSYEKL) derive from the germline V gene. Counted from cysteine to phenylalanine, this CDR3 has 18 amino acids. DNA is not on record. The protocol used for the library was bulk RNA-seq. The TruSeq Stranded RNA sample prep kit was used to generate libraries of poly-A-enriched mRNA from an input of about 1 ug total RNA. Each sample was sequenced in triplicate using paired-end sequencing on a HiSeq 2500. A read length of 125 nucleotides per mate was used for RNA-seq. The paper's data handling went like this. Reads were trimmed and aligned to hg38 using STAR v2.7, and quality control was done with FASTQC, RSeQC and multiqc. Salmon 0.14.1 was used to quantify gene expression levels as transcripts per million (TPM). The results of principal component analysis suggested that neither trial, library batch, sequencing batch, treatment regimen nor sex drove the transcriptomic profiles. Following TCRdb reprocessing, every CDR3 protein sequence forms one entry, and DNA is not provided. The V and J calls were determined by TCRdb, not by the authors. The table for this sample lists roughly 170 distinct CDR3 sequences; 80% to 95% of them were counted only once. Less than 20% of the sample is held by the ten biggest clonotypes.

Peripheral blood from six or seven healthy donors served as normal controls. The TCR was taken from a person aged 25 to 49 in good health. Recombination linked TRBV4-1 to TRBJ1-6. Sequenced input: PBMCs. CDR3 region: CASSQATGLSSYNSPLHF.